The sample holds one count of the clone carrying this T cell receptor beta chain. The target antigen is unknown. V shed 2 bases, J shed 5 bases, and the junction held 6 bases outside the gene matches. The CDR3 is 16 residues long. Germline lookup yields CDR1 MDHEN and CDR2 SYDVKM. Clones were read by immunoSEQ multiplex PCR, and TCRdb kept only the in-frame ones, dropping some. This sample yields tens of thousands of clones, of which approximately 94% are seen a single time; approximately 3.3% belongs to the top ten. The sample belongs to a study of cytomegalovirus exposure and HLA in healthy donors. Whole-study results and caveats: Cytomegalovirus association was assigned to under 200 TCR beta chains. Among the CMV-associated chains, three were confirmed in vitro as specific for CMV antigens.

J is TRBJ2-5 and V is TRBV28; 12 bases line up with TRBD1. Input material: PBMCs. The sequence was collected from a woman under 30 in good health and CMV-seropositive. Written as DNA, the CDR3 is TGTGCCAGCAGTTTAACCGGGACAGGGGGCAAGGAGACCCAGTACTTC. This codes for CASSLTGTGGKETQYF. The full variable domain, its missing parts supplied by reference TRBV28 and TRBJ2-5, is DVKVTQSSRYLVKRTGEKVFLECVQDMDHENMFWYRQDPGLGLRLIYFSYDVKMKEKGDIPEGYSVSREKKERFSLILESASTNQTSMYLCASSLTGTGGKETQYFGPGTRLLVL.